A single sample is the source of the 3 T cell receptor beta chains below, sequenced in a study of shared clonotypes between healthy human individuals. Measured with immunoSEQ multiplex PCR; TCRdb has only the in-frame clones, and not every one. The data contain over 2 million clones, around 93% of them singletons. Input material: naive CD4+ T cells from PBMCs. Indicated subset: CD45RA+ positively selected. These receptors were taken from a young man in good health. Some clones in this sample may be carry-over from other donors' samples.

This clone has only one observation. This chain connects TRBV5-4 to TRBJ2-1; 8 nucleotides line up with TRBD2. The J segment lost 6 bases and the V segment lost 1 base, leaving 12 bases of the junction unmatched. Germline loops: CDR1 SGHNT, CDR2 YYREEE (reference sequence). There are 17 residues in the CDR3. CDR3 amino acids: CASSLLGAGVPTNEQFF. The CDR3 DNA is TGTGCCAGCAGCTTGTTGGGAGCGGGAGTACCCACCAATGAGCAGTTCTTC.

The CDR3 DNA is TGTGCCAGCCGAACAGGGGTTGGCAATCAGCCCCAGCATTTT. It codes for CASRTGVGNQPQHF. The chain is built from TRBV28 and TRBJ1-5, with 7 bases aligning to TRBD1. Per the germline V gene, CDR1 is MDHEN and CDR2 is SYDVKM. CDR3 length equals 14 residues. V shed 8 bases, J shed 2 bases, and the junction held 6 bases outside the gene matches.

Of note for this clone: Distinct nucleotide sequences in the sample also encode this CDR3. The chain recombines TRBV5-1 with TRBJ2-5; D gene uncertain. Germline loops: CDR1 SGHRS, CDR2 YFSETQ. This CDR3 region has 13 residues. V shed 2 bases and J shed 2 bases, with 7 bases lying between them. The CDR3 DNA is TGCGCCAGCAGCTTAGGGCCGCAAGAGACCCAGTACTTC. Encoded protein: CASSLGPQETQYF.